The present TCR beta chain was sequenced within a study of blood T cells in healthy people across ages. Background on the study: When template switching was applied, about one barcoded beta molecule was captured per two T cells. Study observations and caveats: Older individuals had lower TCR beta diversity per million T cells (the decline was roughly linear).

Donors were healthy Caucasian individuals from Russia aged roughly 6 to 95. Combining a sample-barcoded 5' primer with a J-beta primer mix, a second PCR ran for 7 to 11 cycles. Researchers report that a template-switch adaptor with 12 random nucleotides tagged each cDNA molecule. TCRdb ran MiXCR on the 5' RACE reads and lists one entry per CDR3 protein. The table lists 850,000 to 1,300,000 distinct CDR3 sequences, 35% to 50% of them singletons. This clonotype showed up just a few times. Its antigen remains unidentified. The CDR3 is 15 amino acids. Germline V lookup: CDR1 GTSNPN, CDR2 SVGIG (reference sequence). Unmatched junction bases numbered 7, after V lost 3 bases and J lost 6 bases.

This clonotype was sampled from a woman aged 55-69 years in good health. The V and J genes are TRBV30 and TRBJ2-1; 11 bases are a match to TRBD2. The source material was blood. CDR3 protein: CAWSPLAGGINEQFF. The CDR3 DNA follows: TGTGCCTGGAGCCCCTTAGCGGGAGGGATCAATGAGCAGTTCTTC.